This T cell receptor beta chain comes out of a study of T cell responses to AZD1222 COVID-19 vaccine. V was cut by 5 bases and J by 6 bases, with 8 bases left in between. The germline V gene encodes CDR1 LGHNA and CDR2 YNFKEQ. This CDR3 has 12 amino acids. Only a few counts were recorded for this clone. The method was immunoSEQ multiplex PCR; TCRdb's version includes in-frame clones alone and lacks a portion of them. The profile shows over 150,000 clones, roughly 90% of them singletons. This clonotype originated in an adult who received the AZD1222 COVID-19 vaccine. This sequence joins TRBV4-2 and TRBJ2-1; D is unresolved. This specimen consisted of peripheral blood, obtained 28 days after the second AZD1222 dose. CDR3 bases: TGTGCCAGCAGCTTCACTGGCAATGAGCAGTTCTTC. It yields the protein CASSFTGNEQFF.